The next 14 T cell receptor beta chains were all read from a single sample in a study of blood T cell repertoires in COVID-19. Data came from immunoSEQ multiplex PCR; TCRdb stores just in-frame clones and leaves some out. Here the sample spans roughly 100,000 clones, 75% to 90% being singletons. The specimen was peripheral blood. These receptors were obtained from a woman older than 75 with active COVID-19.

This rearrangement joins TRBV24-1 to TRBJ1-1, with 8 nucleotides matching TRBD1. Per the germline V gene, CDR1 is KGHDR and CDR2 is SFDVKD. The junction had 2 bases not matched to a gene; V was cut back by 4 bases and J by 8 bases. The CDR3 is 12 residues long. CDR3 coding DNA: TGTGCCACCAGTGAGACAGGGGCGGAAGCTTTCTTT. Protein: CATSETGAEAFF.

V gene TRBV5-4 combines with J gene TRBJ2-5; possible D gene TRBD2, 6 bases. Germline V gene lookup returns CDR1 SGHNT and CDR2 YYREEE (reference sequence). The CDR3 is 12 residues long. Trimming left V 1 base short and J 5 bases short, with 6 bases between. The CDR3 region is CASSLSGETQYF. The CDR3, as DNA: TGTGCCAGCAGCTTGAGCGGGGAGACCCAGTACTTC.

V usage is TRBV7-2 and J usage is TRBJ2-7; D is perhaps TRBD2 (6 bases). This CDR3 is 14 amino acids long. Trimming took 3 bases from V and 0 from J, leaving 9 bases between them. Germline CDR1 reads SGHTA; CDR2 reads FQGNSA. CDR3 amino acids: CASSLGGASYEQYF. DNA for the CDR3: TGTGCCAGCAGCTTGGGGGGAGCCTCCTACGAGCAGTACTTC.

This clone was detected only once. V is TRBV28 and J is TRBJ1-2; D perhaps matches TRBD1 (6 bases). The V end lost 6 bases, the J end lost 1 base, and 24 bases lay between the germline ends. The CDR3 totals 18 residues. Germline V CDR1 and CDR2: MDHEN, SYDVKM. The CDR3 region has the DNA TGTGCCAGCAGGGGTGGAGGGGGGGACCCCCGAGGTAACTATGGCTACACCTTC. Translated: CASRGGGGDPRGNYGYTF.

This clone was seen only a few times. The rearrangement joins TRBV11-3 to TRBJ2-2; D possibly corresponds to TRBD2 (6 bases). From germline, CDR1 is SGHNT and CDR2 YENEEA. The CDR3 runs to 16 residues. V was cut by 6 bases and J by 1 base, with 15 bases left in between. The CDR3 nucleotides read TGTGCCAGCAGTTCCGGCGGGGACTTGAACACCGGGGAGCTGTTTTTT. It yields the protein CASSSGGDLNTGELFF.

This clone showed up just once. The chain links TRBV28 to TRBJ2-7; 12 bases align to TRBD1. Unmatched junction bases numbered 8, after V lost 9 bases and J lost 2 bases. The CDR3 length is 15 residues. Looked up from germline, CDR1 is MDHEN and CDR2 is SYDVKM. As DNA, the CDR3 is TGTGCCAGTTTTACCCGGGACAGGGGGCCCTACGAGCAGTACTTC. As protein: CASFTRDRGPYEQYF. The full variable domain, completed using reference TRBV28 and TRBJ2-7, is DVKVTQSSRYLVKRTGEKVFLECVQDMDHENMFWYRQDPGLGLRLIYFSYDVKMKEKGDIPEGYSVSREKKERFSLILESASTNQTSMYLCASFTRDRGPYEQYFGPGTRLTVT.

The V and J genes are TRBV7-2 and TRBJ2-7; TRBD1 might be the D (6 bases). This CDR3 region has 15 residues. V dropped 7 bases and J dropped 0 bases, with 16 bases sitting between them. Germline V gives CDR1 SGHTA, CDR2 FQGNSA. Here the CDR3 DNA reads TGTGCCAGCATCCTGGGAGCGGACAGCTCCTACGAGCAGTACTTC. Amino acids: CASILGADSSYEQYF.

This chain uses TRBV18 with TRBJ2-1, with 9 bases identical to TRBD1. V lost 4 bases to trimming and J lost 2 bases; unmatched junction nucleotides: 6. The germline gives CDR1 KGHSH, CDR2 LQKENI. The CDR3 consists of 16 residues. CDR3 loop: CASSQMTGGPYNEQFF. The CDR3 DNA is TGTGCCAGCTCACAAATGACAGGGGGGCCCTACAATGAGCAGTTCTTC.

The CDR3 DNA reads as TGTGCCAGCTCCATCGGGGGGGAGACCCAGTACTTC. This codes for CASSIGGETQYF. This chain joins TRBV27 and TRBJ2-5; the match to TRBD2 covers 7 bases. This CDR3 has 12 amino acids. V dropped 8 bases and J dropped 5; count of bases not matched to a gene: 5. Germline V gene sequence: CDR1 MNHEY, CDR2 SMNVEV (reference sequence).

CDR3 in amino acids: CASRPLGGGSKYEAFF. Here the CDR3 DNA reads TGTGCCAGCAGGCCCCTGGGCGGGGGGTCGAAATATGAAGCTTTCTTT. The chain carries TRBV28 and TRBJ1-1; maybe TRBD1 (5 bases). V gave up 6 bases and J gave up 7 bases, with 24 bases separating them. In germline, CDR1 is MDHEN, CDR2 SYDVKM. The CDR3 loop spans 16 amino acids.

The chain couples TRBV28 to TRBJ2-1; 10 positions agree with TRBD2. The CDR3 totals 15 residues. Germline lookup yields CDR1 MDHEN and CDR2 SYDVKM. Losses at the gene ends were 4 bases for V and 12 bases for J; bases not matched to a gene: 12. As DNA, the CDR3 is TGTGCCAGCAGTTCGAGATTGCTAGCGGGAGAAATGCAGTTCTTC. Residues: CASSSRLLAGEMQFF. The full variable domain, completed using reference TRBV28 and TRBJ2-1, is DVKVTQSSRYLVKRTGEKVFLECVQDMDHENMFWYRQDPGLGLRLIYFSYDVKMKEKGDIPEGYSVSREKKERFSLILESASTNQTSMYLCASSSRLLAGEMQFFGPGTRLTVL.

In its sample, this clone was seen a few times. This chain's CDR3 is CASSPPGGDQPQHF. The CDR3 nucleotides read TGTGCCAGCAGCCCCCCAGGGGGAGATCAGCCCCAGCATTTT. The rearrangement uses TRBV6-5 and TRBJ1-5; 7 bases are shared with TRBD1. The V gene end was trimmed by 6 bases and the J gene end by 5 bases; junction bases not matched to a gene: 7. CDR3 size: 14 residues. Per the germline V gene, CDR1 is MNHEY and CDR2 is SVGAGI.

The CDR3 sequence: CASSYDRDPWTDTQYF. As DNA, the CDR3 is TGCGCCAGCAGCTACGACAGGGACCCTTGGACAGATACGCAGTATTTT. The rearrangement uses TRBV5-1 and TRBJ2-3, with 7 bases fitting TRBD1. Per germline, CDR1 SGHRS and CDR2 YFSETQ. The CDR3 runs to 16 residues. The V and J ends lost 3 bases and 3 bases, in that order; junction bases with no gene match: 10. Filled out from reference TRBV5-1 and TRBJ2-3, the complete variable domain reads KAGVTQTPRYLIKTRGQQVTLSCSPISGHRSVSWYQQTPGQGLQFLFEYFSETQRNKGNFPGRFSGRQFSNSRSEMNVSTLELGDSALYLCASSYDRDPWTDTQYFGPGTRLTVL.

CDR3: CASSLRDMNTEAFF. In DNA form, the CDR3 reads TGTGCCAGCAGCTTAAGGGACATGAACACTGAAGCTTTCTTT. The genes are TRBV5-5 and TRBJ1-1, with D perhaps matching TRBD1 (6 bases). V dropped 2 bases and J dropped 0 bases, with 8 bases sitting between them. CDR1 and CDR2 (germline): SGHKS, YYEKEE (reference sequence). This CDR3 has 14 residues.